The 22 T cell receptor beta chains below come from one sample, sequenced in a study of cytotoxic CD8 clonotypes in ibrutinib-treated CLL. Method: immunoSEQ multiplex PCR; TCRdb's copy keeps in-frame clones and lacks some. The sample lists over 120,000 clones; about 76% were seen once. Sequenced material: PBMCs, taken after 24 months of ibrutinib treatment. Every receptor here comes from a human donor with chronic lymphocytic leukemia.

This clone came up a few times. The CDR3 is CASSLPAGLAADTQYF. CDR3 sequence (DNA): TGTGCCAGCAGCCTGCCCGCCGGACTAGCGGCAGATACGCAGTATTTT. This rearrangement joins TRBV28 to TRBJ2-3; 10 positions match TRBD2. CDR3 length: 16 amino acids. Unmatched junction bases numbered 10, after V lost 6 bases and J lost 4 bases. Germline CDR1 reads MDHEN; CDR2 reads SYDVKM. Full variable domain (missing parts from reference TRBV28 and TRBJ2-3): DVKVTQSSRYLVKRTGEKVFLECVQDMDHENMFWYRQDPGLGLRLIYFSYDVKMKEKGDIPEGYSVSREKKERFSLILESASTNQTSMYLCASSLPAGLAADTQYFGPGTRLTVL.

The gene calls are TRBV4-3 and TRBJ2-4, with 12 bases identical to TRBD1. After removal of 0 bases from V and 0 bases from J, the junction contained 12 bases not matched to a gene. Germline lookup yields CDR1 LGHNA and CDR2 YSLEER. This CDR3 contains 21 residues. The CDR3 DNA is TGCGCCAGCAGCCAAGATTGGGACAGGGGGCGGCTAGCGGTAGCCAAAAACATTCAGTACTTC. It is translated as CASSQDWDRGRLAVAKNIQYF.

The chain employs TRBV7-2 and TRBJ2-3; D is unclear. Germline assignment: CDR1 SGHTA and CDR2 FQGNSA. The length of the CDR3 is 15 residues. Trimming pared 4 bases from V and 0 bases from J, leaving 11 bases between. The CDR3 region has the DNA TGTGCCAGCAGCTCCACCGTGCGTAGCACAGATACGCAGTATTTT. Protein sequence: CASSSTVRSTDTQYF.

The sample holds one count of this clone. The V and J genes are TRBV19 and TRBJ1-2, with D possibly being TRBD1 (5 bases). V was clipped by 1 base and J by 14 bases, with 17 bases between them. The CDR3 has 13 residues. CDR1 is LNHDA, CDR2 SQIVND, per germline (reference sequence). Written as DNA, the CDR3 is TGTGCCAGTAGTATAGGAGTGGAGGGGAGACCGACCTTC. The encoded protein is CASSIGVEGRPTF.

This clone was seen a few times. The CDR3: CSAGQGEKLFF. CDR3 in DNA: TGCAGCGCGGGACAGGGCGAAAAACTGTTTTTT. The chain uses TRBV20-1 and TRBJ1-4, with TRBD1 matching over 9 bases. The length of the CDR3 is 11 residues. CDR1 DFQATT and CDR2 SNEGSKA come from the germline V gene (reference sequence).

The CDR3 nucleotides read TGTGCCAGCAGCCCCCCCGGGGGGGAGACCCAGTACTTC. Protein: CASSPPGGETQYF. The chain couples TRBV4-2 to TRBJ2-5, with 7 bases matching TRBD2. Germline CDR1 is LGHNA and CDR2 is YNFKEQ. CDR3 length: 13 residues. V was clipped by 4 bases and J by 5 bases; unmatched bases: 4.

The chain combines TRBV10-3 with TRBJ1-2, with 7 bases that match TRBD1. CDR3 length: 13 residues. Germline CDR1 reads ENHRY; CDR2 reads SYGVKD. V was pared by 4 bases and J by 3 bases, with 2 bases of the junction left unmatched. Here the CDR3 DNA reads TGTGCCATCAGTGCAGGGGGGGACTATGGCTACACCTTC. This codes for CAISAGGDYGYTF.

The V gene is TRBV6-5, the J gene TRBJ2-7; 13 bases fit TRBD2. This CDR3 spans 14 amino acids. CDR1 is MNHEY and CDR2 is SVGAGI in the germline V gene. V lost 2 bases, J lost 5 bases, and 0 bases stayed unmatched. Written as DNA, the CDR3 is TGTGCCAGCAGTTACGGACTAGCGGGGGACGAGCAGTACTTC. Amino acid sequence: CASSYGLAGDEQYF.

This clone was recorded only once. The CDR3, as DNA: TGTGCCAGCAGTGAGTTAGGCATGCGGACAGATACGCAGTATTTT. The encoded protein is CASSELGMRTDTQYF. V and J are TRBV6-1 and TRBJ2-3; D is unresolved. The length of the CDR3 is 15 residues. The V gene lost 3 bases and the J gene lost 3 bases, with 13 bases spanning the gap. Germline lookup yields CDR1 MNHNS and CDR2 SASEGT.

The CDR3, as DNA: TGCGCCAGCAGCCAAGTGGCTAACTATGGCTACACCTTC. Translation: CASSQVANYGYTF. The chain couples TRBV4-3 to TRBJ1-2, with no clear D. V was pared by 1 base and J by 0 bases, with 3 bases between. Germline values: CDR1 LGHNA, CDR2 YSLEER. The CDR3 runs to 13 residues.

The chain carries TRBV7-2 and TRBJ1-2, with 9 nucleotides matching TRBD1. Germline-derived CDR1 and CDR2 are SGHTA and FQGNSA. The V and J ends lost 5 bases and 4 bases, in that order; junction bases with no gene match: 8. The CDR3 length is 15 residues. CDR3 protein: CASSNAQGASYGYTF. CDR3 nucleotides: TGTGCCAGCAGCAACGCACAGGGGGCCTCCTATGGCTACACCTTC.

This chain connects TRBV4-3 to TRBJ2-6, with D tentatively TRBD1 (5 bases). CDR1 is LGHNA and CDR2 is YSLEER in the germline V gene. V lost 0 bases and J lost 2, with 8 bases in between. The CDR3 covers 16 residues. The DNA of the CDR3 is TGCGCCAGCAGCCAAGAGTTAGGGGCTGGGGCCAACGTCCTGACTTTC. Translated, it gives CASSQELGAGANVLTF.

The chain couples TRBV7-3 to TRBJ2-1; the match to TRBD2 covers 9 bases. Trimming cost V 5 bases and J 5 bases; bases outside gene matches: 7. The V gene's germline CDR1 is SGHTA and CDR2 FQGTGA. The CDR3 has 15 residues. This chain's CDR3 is CASSTLAGTHNEQFF. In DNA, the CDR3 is TGTGCCAGCAGCACTCTAGCGGGGACCCACAATGAGCAGTTCTTC.

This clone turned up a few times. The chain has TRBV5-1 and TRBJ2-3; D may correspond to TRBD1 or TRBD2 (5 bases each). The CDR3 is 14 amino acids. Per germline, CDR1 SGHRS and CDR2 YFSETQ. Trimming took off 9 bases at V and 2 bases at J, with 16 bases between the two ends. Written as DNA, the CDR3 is TGCGCCACCACCCCGGGGCGTACCACAGATACGCAGTATTTT. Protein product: CATTPGRTTDTQYF.

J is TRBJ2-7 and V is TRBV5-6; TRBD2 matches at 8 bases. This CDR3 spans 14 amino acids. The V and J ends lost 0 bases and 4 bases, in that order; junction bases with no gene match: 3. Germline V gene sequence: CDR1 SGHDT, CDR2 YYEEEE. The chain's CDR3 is CASSLAAGGYEQYF. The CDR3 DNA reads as TGTGCCAGCAGCTTGGCGGCGGGGGGTTACGAGCAGTACTTC.

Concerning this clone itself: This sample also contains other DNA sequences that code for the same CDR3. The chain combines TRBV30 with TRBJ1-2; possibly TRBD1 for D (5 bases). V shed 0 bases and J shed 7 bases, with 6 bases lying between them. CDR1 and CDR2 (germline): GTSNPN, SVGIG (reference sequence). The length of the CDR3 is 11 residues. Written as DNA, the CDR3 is TGTGCCTGGAGTGTGGGGGGTGGCTACACCTTC. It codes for CAWSVGGGYTF.

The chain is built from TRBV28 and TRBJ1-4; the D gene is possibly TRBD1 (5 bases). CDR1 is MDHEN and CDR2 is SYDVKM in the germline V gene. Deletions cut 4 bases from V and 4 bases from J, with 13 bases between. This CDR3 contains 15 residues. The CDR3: CASSSGDPSNEKLFF. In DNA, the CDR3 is TGTGCCAGCAGTTCGGGGGACCCGAGTAATGAAAAACTGTTTTTT.

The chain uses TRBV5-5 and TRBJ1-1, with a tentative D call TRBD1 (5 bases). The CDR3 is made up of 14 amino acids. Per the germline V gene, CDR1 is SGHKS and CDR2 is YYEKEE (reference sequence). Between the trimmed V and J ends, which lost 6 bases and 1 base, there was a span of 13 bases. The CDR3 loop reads CASTHPTANTEAFF. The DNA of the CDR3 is TGTGCCAGCACCCACCCGACAGCGAACACTGAAGCTTTCTTT.

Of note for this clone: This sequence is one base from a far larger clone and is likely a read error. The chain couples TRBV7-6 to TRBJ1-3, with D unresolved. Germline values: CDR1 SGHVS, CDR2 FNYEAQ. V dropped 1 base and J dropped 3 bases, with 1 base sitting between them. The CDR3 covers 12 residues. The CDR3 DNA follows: TGTGCCAGCAGCTTAGTTGGAAACACCATATATTTT. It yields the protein CASSLVGNTIYF.

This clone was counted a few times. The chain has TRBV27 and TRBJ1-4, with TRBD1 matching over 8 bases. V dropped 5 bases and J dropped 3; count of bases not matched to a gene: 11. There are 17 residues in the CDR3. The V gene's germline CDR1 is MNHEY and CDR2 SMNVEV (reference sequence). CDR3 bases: TGTGCCAGCAGTCCCTATAAATTACAGGGGGCTAATGAAAAACTGTTTTTT. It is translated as CASSPYKLQGANEKLFF.

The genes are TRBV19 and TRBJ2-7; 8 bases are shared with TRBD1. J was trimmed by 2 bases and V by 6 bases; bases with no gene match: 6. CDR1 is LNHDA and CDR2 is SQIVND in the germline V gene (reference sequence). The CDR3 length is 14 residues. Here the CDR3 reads CASRGAGGAYEQYF. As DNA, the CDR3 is TGTGCCAGTAGGGGGGCAGGGGGCGCCTACGAGCAGTACTTC. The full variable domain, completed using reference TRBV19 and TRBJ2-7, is DGGITQSPKYLFRKEGQNVTLSCEQNLNHDAMYWYRQDPGQGLRLIYYSQIVNDFQKGDIAEGYSVSREKKESFPLTVTSAQKNPTAFYLCASRGAGGAYEQYFGPGTRLTVT.

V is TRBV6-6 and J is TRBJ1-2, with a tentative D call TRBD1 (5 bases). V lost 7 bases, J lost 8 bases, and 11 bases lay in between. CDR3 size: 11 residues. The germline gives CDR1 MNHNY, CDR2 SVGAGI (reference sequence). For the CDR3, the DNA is TGTGCCAGCACCCGGGGGGACGGCTACACCTTC. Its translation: CASTRGDGYTF.